These T cell receptor beta chains were read from a single sample in a study of CD8 T cells in Susac syndrome. TCRdb re-derived calls from the immunoSEQ multiplex PCR reads in MiXCR, one entry per CDR3 protein. The sample shows 90,000 or so distinct CDR3 sequences, 80% to 95% of them seen only once. Material: CD8+ T cells from PBMCs. The origin of the receptors is a human donor in good health. Both conserved end residues are part of each CDR3.

TRBV29-1	TRBJ1-2	CSVEDGGYDGYGYTF
TRBV19	TRBJ1-1	CASSIGVHTEAFF
TRBV5-6	TRBJ2-7	CASSSTYEQYF
TRBV2	TRBJ2-7	CASSEWNRVSYEQYF
TRBV7-8	TRBJ2-7	CASSQGLAYEQYF
TRBV5-1	TRBJ2-1	CASSLEASGGQEQFF
TRBV29-1	TRBJ1-2	CSVEERGPSGGYTF
TRBV30	TRBJ1-2	CAWAGTGRGYTF
TRBV7-3	TRBJ1-2	CASSSLEGYGYTF
TRBV6-5	TRBJ2-7	CASRPTSGFYEQYF
TRBV3-1	TRBJ1-1	CASSLGRTDPDTEAFF
TRBV9	TRBJ2-7	CASSPTSGTGVYEQYF
TRBV27	TRBJ1-1	CASRGAWLTEAFF